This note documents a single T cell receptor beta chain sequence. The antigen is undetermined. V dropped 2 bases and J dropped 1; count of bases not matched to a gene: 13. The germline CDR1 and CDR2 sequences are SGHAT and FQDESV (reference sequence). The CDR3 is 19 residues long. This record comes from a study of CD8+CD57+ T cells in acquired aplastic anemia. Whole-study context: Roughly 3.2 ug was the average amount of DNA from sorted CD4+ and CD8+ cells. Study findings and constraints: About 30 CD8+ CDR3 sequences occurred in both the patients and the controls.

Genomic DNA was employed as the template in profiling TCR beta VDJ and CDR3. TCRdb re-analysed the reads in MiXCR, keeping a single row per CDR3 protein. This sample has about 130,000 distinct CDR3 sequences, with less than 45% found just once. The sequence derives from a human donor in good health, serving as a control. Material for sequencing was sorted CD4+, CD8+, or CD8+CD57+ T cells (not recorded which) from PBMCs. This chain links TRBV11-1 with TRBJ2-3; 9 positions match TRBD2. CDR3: CASSLRGVGGGRGTDTQYF. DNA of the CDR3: TGTGCCAGCAGCTTACGCGGGGTTGGCGGCGGGAGGGGCACAGATACGCAGTATTTT.